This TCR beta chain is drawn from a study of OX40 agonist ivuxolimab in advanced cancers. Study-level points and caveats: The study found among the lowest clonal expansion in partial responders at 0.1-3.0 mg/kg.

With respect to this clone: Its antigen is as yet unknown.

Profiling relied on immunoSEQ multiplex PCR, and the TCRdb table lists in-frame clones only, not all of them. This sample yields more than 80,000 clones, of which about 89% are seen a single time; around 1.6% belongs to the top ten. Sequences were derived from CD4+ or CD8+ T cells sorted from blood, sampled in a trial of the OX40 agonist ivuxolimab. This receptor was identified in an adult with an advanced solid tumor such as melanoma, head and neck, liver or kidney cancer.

CDR3 region: CASSLTGTGNLGGYTF. The CDR3 nucleotides read TGCGCCAGCAGCTTGACCGGGACAGGGAATCTGGGGGGCTACACCTTC. The rearrangement links TRBV5-1 to TRBJ1-2; 9 bases fit TRBD1. The germline CDR1 and CDR2 sequences are SGHRS and YFSETQ. This CDR3 comprises 16 residues. V lost 1 base, J lost 8 bases, and 12 bases stayed unmatched.